The 9 T cell receptor beta chains in this list originate from one sample, sequenced in a study of control samples from healthy donors and cancer patients. The data were produced by immunoSEQ multiplex PCR, yet TCRdb's version contains in-frame clones alone and is incomplete. The sample records some 100,000 clones, about 92% being singletons. Specimen: blood. These receptors all come from a man between 18 and 35 years old in good health.

The chain uses TRBV9 and TRBJ2-1; D gene uncertain. There are 12 residues in the CDR3. V was shortened by 3 bases and J by 3 bases, with 4 bases between the two germline ends. In germline, CDR1 is SGDLS, CDR2 YYNGEE. The CDR3, as DNA: TGTGCCAGCAGCGATAGCTACAATGAGCAGTTCTTC. Translated, it gives CASSDSYNEQFF.

The chain is built from TRBV11-3 and TRBJ2-5; D not certain. The CDR3 runs 12 residues. Trimming took off 6 bases at V and 7 bases at J, with 12 bases between the two ends. Germline CDR1 reads SGHNT; CDR2 reads YENEEA. In nucleotides, the CDR3 is TGTGCCAGCAGTTTCAAGGGCGGGACCCAGTACTTC. It encodes CASSFKGGTQYF.

The V and J genes are TRBV11-2 and TRBJ1-5, with D uncertain. Germline V gene lookup returns CDR1 SGHAT and CDR2 FQNNGV. The CDR3 length is 13 residues. Trimming left V 4 bases short and J 3 bases short, with 7 bases between. The CDR3 reads CASSSWANQPQHF. The CDR3, as DNA: TGTGCCAGCAGCTCATGGGCCAATCAGCCCCAGCATTTT. Variable domain in full (rest from reference TRBV11-2 and TRBJ1-5): EAGVAQSPRYKIIEKRQSVAFWCNPISGHATLYWYQQILGQGPKLLIQFQNNGVVDDSQLPKDRFSAERLKGVDSTLKIQPAKLEDSAVYLCASSSWANQPQHFGDGTRLSIL.

On this clone itself: An end of the junction differs from the germline gene, which may be a read error. This chain uses TRBV3-1 (or the pseudogene TRBV3-2) with TRBJ1-5; no firm D call. Germline CDR1 and CDR2: LGHDT and YNNKEL (reference sequence). CDR3 length equals 15 residues. The CDR3 region has the DNA TGTGCCAGCAGCCCACAATTACTACCGGGCCAGCCCCGGCATTTT. Translation: CASSPQLLPGQPRHF.

The V and J genes are TRBV11-2 and TRBJ2-1, with TRBD1 matching 7 bases. The CDR3 length is 16 residues. In germline, CDR1 is SGHAT, CDR2 FQNNGV. The junction had 2 bases not matched to a gene; V was cut back by 0 bases and J by 0 bases. The CDR3 nucleotides read TGTGCCAGCAGCTTAGACTACAGGGGCTCCTACAATGAGCAGTTCTTC. Protein: CASSLDYRGSYNEQFF.

The chain uses TRBV6-2 or TRBV6-3 and TRBJ2-7, with TRBD2 identical over 7 bases. The length of the CDR3 is 15 residues. V lost 2 bases and J lost 2; bases outside the gene matches: 6. CDR1 is MNHEY, CDR2 SVGEGT, per germline. CDR3 sequence (DNA): TGTGCCAGCAGTTACCTTATCGGGGGGACCTACGAGCAGTACTTC. This encodes CASSYLIGGTYEQYF.

The chain uses TRBV4-3 and TRBJ2-7; maybe TRBD2 (5 bases). The CDR3 is made up of 14 amino acids. Germline V gives CDR1 LGHNA, CDR2 YSLEER. V gave up 2 bases and J gave up 5 bases, with 13 bases separating them. In DNA form, the CDR3 reads TGCGCCAGCAGCCAATCGGAACGGGAAAACGAGCAGTACTTC. Translated, it gives CASSQSERENEQYF.

This chain links TRBV2 with TRBJ1-2; D is perhaps TRBD1 (5 bases). Germline loops: CDR1 SNHLY, CDR2 FYNNEI. V shed 7 bases and J shed 2 bases, with 14 bases lying between them. The CDR3 sequence is 14 residues long. The CDR3 region is CASTNRTPNYGYTF. The CDR3 DNA follows: TGTGCCAGCACGAACAGGACGCCCAACTATGGCTACACCTTC. The full variable domain, in which reference TRBV2 and TRBJ1-2 provide the parts outside the CDR3, is EPEVTQTPSHQVTQMGQEVILRCVPISNHLYFYWYRQILGQKVEFLVSFYNNEISEKSEIFDDQFSVERPDGSNFTLKIRSTKLEDSAMYFCASTNRTPNYGYTFGSGTRLTVV.

The gene calls are TRBV4-1 and TRBJ2-2; 7 bases fit TRBD2. After removal of 3 bases from V and 6 bases from J, the junction contained 7 bases not matched to a gene. The length of the CDR3 is 15 residues. Germline lookup yields CDR1 MGHRA and CDR2 YSYEKL. CDR3 DNA sequence: TGCGCCAGCAGCCACGAGGAGGCGGGAGCCGGGGAGCTGTTTTTT. It specifies CASSHEEAGAGELFF.